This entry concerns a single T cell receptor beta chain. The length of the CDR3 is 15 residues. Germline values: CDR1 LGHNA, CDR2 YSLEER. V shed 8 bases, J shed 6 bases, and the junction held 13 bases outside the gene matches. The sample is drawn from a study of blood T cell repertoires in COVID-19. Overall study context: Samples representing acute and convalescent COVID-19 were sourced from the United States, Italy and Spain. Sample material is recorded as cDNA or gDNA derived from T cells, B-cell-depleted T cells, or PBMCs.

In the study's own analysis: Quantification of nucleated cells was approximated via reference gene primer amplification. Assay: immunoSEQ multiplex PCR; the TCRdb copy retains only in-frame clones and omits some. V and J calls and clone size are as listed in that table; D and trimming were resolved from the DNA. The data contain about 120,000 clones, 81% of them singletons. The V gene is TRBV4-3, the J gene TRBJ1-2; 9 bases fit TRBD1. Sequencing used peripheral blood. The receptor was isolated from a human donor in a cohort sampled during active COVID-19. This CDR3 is CASGKSGTGWDGYTF. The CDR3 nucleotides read TGCGCCAGCGGCAAATCCGGGACAGGGTGGGATGGCTACACCTTC.